Listed below are T cell receptor beta chains from one sample, sequenced in a study of T cells in narcolepsy. TCRdb's table, derived via immunoSEQ multiplex PCR, lists solely in-frame clones and lacks some. The sample holds about 24,000 clones, about 60% seen once. Sequenced sample: memory (CD45RA-) CD4+ T cells from blood. Receptors were obtained from a human donor in good health. CDR3s include the opening cysteine and the closing phenylalanine or tryptophan. Each record gives: clone size, J gene, D gene, V gene, CDR3 DNA, CDR3 protein. D genes are given only for firm matches. Rows may omit the clone size; those that give it use once, few, many or a size class.

once | TRBJ2-3 | NA | TRBV7-2 | TGTGCCAGCAGCTATCTTTTTGGGTCGGGGACAGATACGCAGTATTTT | CASSYLFGSGTDTQYF
NA | TRBJ2-4 | TRBD2 | TRBV7-2 | TGTGCCAGCAGCTTAGCAAGAGGTGGCGGGGGAAACATTCAGTACTTC | CASSLARGGGGNIQYF
NA | TRBJ2-2 | NA | TRBV7-2 | TGTGCCAGCAGCTTGGATGACGGGACAATTTCCTACCCGTCCGGGGAGCTGTTTTTT | CASSLDDGTISYPSGELFF
NA | TRBJ1-4 | NA | TRBV28 | TGTGCCAGCAGTAATCGGAGGCTGGAAAAACTGTTTTTT | CASSNRRLEKLFF
NA | TRBJ2-7 | NA | TRBV30 | TGTGCCTGGGCCGGGACTCATTACGCCTACGAGCAGTACTTC | CAWAGTHYAYEQYF
NA | TRBJ2-1 | TRBD1 | TRBV10-3 | TGTGCCAGCAGGGCCGGGACAGGAGCCTACAATGAGCAGTTCTTC | CASRAGTGAYNEQFF
NA | TRBJ2-1 | NA | TRBV6-1 | TGTGCCATCAAGGATACCTTTTCAGGGAATGAGCAGTTCTTC | CAIKDTFSGNEQFF
NA | TRBJ1-1 | NA | TRBV5-6 | TGTGCCAGCAGCTTTTCCCATGGGATGAACACTGAAGCTTTCTTT | CASSFSHGMNTEAFF
NA | TRBJ2-5 | TRBD1 | TRBV5-1 | TGCGCCAGCAGCCTCTCGGGACAGCTGCAAGAGACCCAGTACTTC | CASSLSGQLQETQYF
NA | TRBJ1-6 | NA | TRBV14 | TGTGCCAGCAGCCAAGAGAGCCGAGGTTCACCCCTCCACTTT | CASSQESRGSPLHF
NA | TRBJ2-3 | NA | TRBV4-2 | TGTGCCAGCTCCGCGGACCCGAGGGATACGCAGTATTTT | CASSADPRDTQYF
once | TRBJ1-1 | TRBD1 | TRBV7-8 | TGTGCCAGCAGCCCGGACAGGGGGGATGGTGAAGCTTTCTTT | CASSPDRGDGEAFF
NA | TRBJ2-3 | NA | TRBV11-2 | TGTGCCAGCAGCTTAGCTGGCGGAAAGGCTGAAGCGACGCAGTATTTT | CASSLAGGKAEATQYF
NA | TRBJ2-5 | NA | TRBV9 | TGTGCCAGCAGCCCCTCACTAGGGGAGGAGACCCAGTACTTC | CASSPSLGEETQYF
once | TRBJ2-7 | TRBD1 | TRBV4-3 | TGCGCCAGCAGCCAAGGTCTAGCACAGGGGGGCTACGAGCAGTACTTC | CASSQGLAQGGYEQYF
NA | TRBJ2-7 | NA | TRBV19 | TGTGCCAGTAGTATAGATCAAGGAAATAGCGCCCGGAGGTTCTTC | CASSIDQGNSARRFF
medium-sized | TRBJ1-3 | TRBD1 | TRBV4-3 | TGCGCCAGCAGCCAAGAGCTTTGGGGGACAGCCTCTGGAAACACCATATATTTT | CASSQELWGTASGNTIYF
NA | TRBJ2-3 | NA | TRBV27 | TGTGCCAGCAGATCGCACGGAGGGGGGACAACTAGCACAGATACGCAGTATTTT | CASRSHGGGTTSTDTQYF
NA | TRBJ1-1 | TRBD1 | TRBV27 | TGTGCCTTTCTCAGGGACAGGGGATTTTCTTTCTTT | CAFLRDRGFSFF
once | TRBJ1-5 | TRBD1 | TRBV18 | TGTGCCAGCGCAACAGGGGGCCCCAATCAGCCCCAGCATTTT | CASATGGPNQPQHF
NA | TRBJ1-2 | NA | TRBV6-5 | TGTGCCAGCAGCCTCGGTCTAATGGATGGCTACACCTTC | CASSLGLMDGYTF
NA | TRBJ1-6 | NA | TRBV28 | TGTGCCAGCAGCCGAGGACCGACCCTGGATAGTTCACCCCTCCACTTT | CASSRGPTLDSSPLHF
NA | TRBJ2-5 | TRBD2 | TRBV30 | TGTGCCTGGAGTGGCGGGACTAGCGGGGGGAGGGTGGTCACCCAGTACTTC | CAWSGGTSGGRVVTQYF
NA | TRBJ1-2 | NA | TRBV27 | TGTGCCAGCAGAGGACAGATTAACTATGGCTACACCTTC | CASRGQINYGYTF
once | TRBJ1-6 | NA | TRBV7-9 | TGTGCCAGCAGCCCCCGGGGCGGCTTCGACTTTTCACCCCTCCACTTT | CASSPRGGFDFSPLHF
NA | TRBJ1-1 | NA | TRBV30 | TGTGCCTGGACCCTAGAGCGGACAGCTGAAGCTTTCTTT | CAWTLERTAEAFF
NA | TRBJ2-3 | NA | TRBV7-2 | TGTGCCAGCAGTCCTTGGCAGGGGGGAAACACAGATACGCAGTATTTT | CASSPWQGGNTDTQYF
once | TRBJ1-2 | NA | TRBV5-6 | TGTGCCAGCAGCTTGGCTGCAGATACCTATGGCTACACCTTC | CASSLAADTYGYTF
NA | TRBJ1-4 | NA | TRBV9 | TGTGCCAGCAGCTCCGGGGGATTTGCAACTAATGAAAAACTGTTTTTT | CASSSGGFATNEKLFF
NA | TRBJ2-7 | NA | TRBV20-1 | TGCAGTGCTAGTGAGGACTACGAGCAGTACTTC | CSASEDYEQYF
NA | TRBJ2-1 | TRBD1 | TRBV7-9 | TGTGCCAGCAGCTCGCGTAGGGGGCTCAGGAATGAGCAGTTCTTC | CASSSRRGLRNEQFF
once | TRBJ2-7 | NA | TRBV2 | TGTGCCAGCAGTTTGGGCTCCTACGAGCAGTACTTC | CASSLGSYEQYF
NA | TRBJ2-5 | NA | TRBV2 | TGTGCCAGCAGTGTCCCCGTTGGTGGGGGAGAGACCCAGTACTTC | CASSVPVGGGETQYF
NA | TRBJ2-2 | NA | TRBV4-3 | TGCGCCAGCAGCCAAGAACCCCCGGGCAACACCGGGGAGCTGTTTTTT | CASSQEPPGNTGELFF
NA | TRBJ1-5 | TRBD1 | TRBV28 | TGTGCCAGCAGCTTACAGGGGAGACAGCCCCAGCATTTT | CASSLQGRQPQHF
NA | TRBJ2-2 | TRBD2 | TRBV5-1 | TGCGCCAGCAGCCGCCCCGGGACTAGCGGGGCGAACACCGGGGAGCTGTTTTTT | CASSRPGTSGANTGELFF
NA | TRBJ2-3 | NA | TRBV10-3 | TGTGCCATCAGTGCCATTAGGCAGGGGACAGATACGCAGTATTTT | CAISAIRQGTDTQYF
few | TRBJ2-1 | TRBD2 | TRBV6-5 | TGTGCCAGTCGCCTGCGGGAGGGCCAGTACAATGAGCAGTTCTTC | CASRLREGQYNEQFF
NA | TRBJ2-2 | TRBD2 | TRBV19 | TGTGCCAGTCGCCGGGACTACCAGGCCGGGGAGCTGTTTTTT | CASRRDYQAGELFF
few | TRBJ2-3 | TRBD2 | TRBV30 | TGTGCCTGGAGTGTACTGGCAGCGGGGGGGGCCACAGATACGCAGTATTTT | CAWSVLAAGGATDTQYF
NA | TRBJ2-3 | TRBD2 | TRBV29-1 | TGCAGCGTTGAGGGTATGGTAGCTACAGCGGGAGGGCCGCGTAGCACAGATACGCAGTATTTT | CSVEGMVATAGGPRSTDTQYF
NA | TRBJ1-2 | NA | TRBV7-9 | TGTGCCAGCAGCTCGTGGCAGGATTCCCCTCGGAGGGCGGCTGGCTACACCTTC | CASSSWQDSPRRAAGYTF
NA | TRBJ2-3 | NA | TRBV7-2 | TGTGCCAGCAGCCATCCTTCTAGCACAGATACGCAGTATTTT | CASSHPSSTDTQYF
NA | TRBJ1-4 | NA | TRBV28 | TGTGCCAGCAGTTTCGGGGGAGGGGATGAAAAACTGTTTTTT | CASSFGGGDEKLFF
NA | TRBJ1-5 | TRBD1 | TRBV7-8 | TGTGCCAGCAGGGAGGGGACAGTGGAGGGGTCCCAGCATTTT | CASREGTVEGSQHF
NA | TRBJ2-3 | NA | TRBV28 | TGTGCCACCTTAAACGAGGGGCCATATTACACAGATACGCAGTATTTT | CATLNEGPYYTDTQYF
few | TRBJ1-6 | NA | TRBV14 | TGTGCCAGCAGCCACAACTCCTATAATTCACCCCTCCACTTT | CASSHNSYNSPLHF
NA | TRBJ1-2 | NA | TRBV30 | TGTGCCTGGGAAACAGCTTCCTATGGCTACACCTTC | CAWETASYGYTF
NA | TRBJ1-1 | TRBD1 | TRBV18 | TGTGCCAGCTCACCACCCATTGGAACCCAGGGGGCCGAAGCTTTCTTT | CASSPPIGTQGAEAFF
few | TRBJ1-4 | NA | TRBV18 | TGTGCCAGCTCACGGGGGCTGCTAACGGAAAAACTGTTTTTT | CASSRGLLTEKLFF
NA | TRBJ2-3 | TRBD1 | TRBV30 | TGTGCCATCACAGGGGTTCGGGCCACAGATACGCAGTATTTT | CAITGVRATDTQYF
few | TRBJ1-2 | NA | TRBV27 | TGTGCCAGCAGTTTACTCAACTGTCTGGAGGATGGCTACACCTTC | CASSLLNCLEDGYTF
NA | TRBJ1-3 | NA | TRBV5-1 | TGCGCCAGCAGGGAGGCTTACGGAAACACCATATATTTT | CASREAYGNTIYF
NA | TRBJ2-4 | NA | TRBV11-1 | TGTGCCAGCAGCTCGCCGGCACGAACGGACATTCAGTACTTC | CASSSPARTDIQYF
few | TRBJ1-5 | TRBD1 | TRBV28 | TGTGCCAGCAGTTTGCATACAGGGGGCCAGCCCCAGCATTTT | CASSLHTGGQPQHF
NA | TRBJ2-6 | NA | TRBV12-2 | TGTGCAAGTCGCCTACCGGACTCTGGGGCCAACGTCCTGACTTTC | CASRLPDSGANVLTF
NA | TRBJ1-2 | NA | TRBV2 | TGTGCCAGCAGGGACAACACCTATGGCTACACCTTC | CASRDNTYGYTF